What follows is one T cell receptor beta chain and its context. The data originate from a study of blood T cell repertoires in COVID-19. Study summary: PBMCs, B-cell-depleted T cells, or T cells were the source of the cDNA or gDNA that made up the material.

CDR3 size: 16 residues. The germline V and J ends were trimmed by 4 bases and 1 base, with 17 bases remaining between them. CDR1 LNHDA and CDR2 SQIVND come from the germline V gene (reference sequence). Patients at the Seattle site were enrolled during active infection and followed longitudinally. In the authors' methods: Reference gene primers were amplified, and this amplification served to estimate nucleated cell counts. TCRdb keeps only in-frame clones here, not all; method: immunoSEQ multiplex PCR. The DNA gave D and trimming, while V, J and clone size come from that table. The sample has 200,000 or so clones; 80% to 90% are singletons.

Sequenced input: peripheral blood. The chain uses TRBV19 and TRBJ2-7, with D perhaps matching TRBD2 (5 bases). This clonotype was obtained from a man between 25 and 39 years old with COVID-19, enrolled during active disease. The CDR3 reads CASSSLPGISSYEQYF. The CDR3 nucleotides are TGTGCCAGTAGTAGTCTACCCGGGATTTCTTCCTACGAGCAGTACTTC.